The clone carrying this TCR beta chain was recorded at least ten times. Its specificity is not known. The sample is drawn from a study of human T cells and chemical hapten exposure. Study in general: Predominantly women, the patients had alopecia areata, totalis or universalis. Study-wide points: Patch test score was positively correlated with the counts of TCRs that had expanded at PT1.

Trimming shortened V by 9 bases and J by 6 bases, and 16 bases separated the two germline ends. The CDR3 consists of 13 residues. CDR1 is MNHEY, CDR2 SVGEGT, per germline. Per the original methods: Counting gave a median of roughly 100,000 TCRs per sample, with values ranging from about 23,224 to 750,000. A single record per CDR3 protein comes from TCRdb applying MiXCR to the RACE reads. The V and J calls and clone size are TCRdb's, not the authors'. The sample lists some 84,000 distinct CDR3 sequences; 6.5% to 10% were seen once. The time point here: pre-sensitization, week 0. Treatment given: therapeutic diphenylcyclopropenone sensitization with weekly scalp DPC. Researchers extracted total RNA from unfractionated whole blood.

The sequenced sample was whole blood, obtained in connection with sensitization to the hapten diphenylcyclopropenone (DPC). This clonotype was obtained from a man aged 40-49 years with alopecia areata. Some clones in this sample may be carry-over from other donors' samples. The genes are TRBV6-2 or TRBV6-3 and TRBJ2-3; D is possibly TRBD2 (5 bases). For the CDR3, the DNA is TGTGCCAGTGAGCGGAGGCAGCGGGATACGCAGTATTTT. Its translation is CASERRQRDTQYF.